Presented here are 9 T cell receptor beta chains from one specimen sequenced in a study of regulatory T cells in long-lasting Graves disease. The sample's time point: newly diagnosed GD, antithyroid drugs for less than 3 months. The authors made the TCR library using RNA they extracted from PBMCs. Building the TCR beta libraries relied on iRepertoire HTBI primers, and CDR3 regions underwent Arm-PCR. TCRdb reprocessed the multiplex PCR reads with MiXCR, giving one entry per CDR3 protein. Of approximately 540,000 distinct CDR3 sequences listed, about 11% are singletons. These same data were also listed under a study on T cells in Graves' hyperthyroidism and ophthalmopathy.

The sample in question was peripheral blood mononuclear cells (PBMCs), obtained at new diagnosis, from a patient treated with antithyroid drugs. All receptors derive from a young woman with Graves disease.

This clonotype was observed a few times. This chain connects TRBV19 to TRBJ2-3; no reliable D call. CDR3 length: 17 residues. Germline V gene sequence: CDR1 LNHDA, CDR2 SQIVND (reference sequence). Trimming cost V 4 bases and J 0 bases, with 17 bases left between them. CDR3 protein: CASSTFGSWSSTDTQYF. The CDR3 nucleotides read TGTGCCAGTAGTACCTTTGGTAGCTGGTCTAGCACAGATACGCAGTATTTT.

The chain couples TRBV7-9 to TRBJ2-7, with 7 bases fitting TRBD2. This CDR3 is 12 amino acids long. V lost 5 bases to trimming and J lost 7 bases; unmatched junction nucleotides: 5. Germline CDR1 is SEHNR and CDR2 is FQNEAQ (reference sequence). CDR3 region: CASSPTSFEQYF. CDR3 DNA sequence: TGTGCCAGCAGCCCGACTAGCTTTGAGCAGTACTTC.

This clonotype was observed a few times. The V and J genes are TRBV9 and TRBJ2-1, with TRBD2 identical over 10 bases. Germline-derived CDR1 and CDR2 are SGDLS and YYNGEE. This CDR3 is 16 amino acids long. V shed 1 base, J shed 0 bases, and the junction held 1 base outside the gene matches. Here the CDR3 reads CASSVPSGSSYNEQFF. The CDR3 nucleotides are TGTGCCAGCAGCGTACCTAGCGGGAGCTCCTACAATGAGCAGTTCTTC.

The table lists this clonotype with many counts. The chain couples TRBV27 to TRBJ1-2, with D unresolved. The CDR3 is made up of 12 amino acids. Germline V lookup: CDR1 MNHEY, CDR2 SMNVEV (reference sequence). V lost 6 bases and J 3 bases, leaving 8 bases between the germline ends. CDR3 amino acids: CASRGLDYGYTF. CDR3 sequence (DNA): TGTGCCAGCAGAGGGCTAGACTATGGCTACACCTTC.

This clonotype turned up a few times. CDR3 bases: TGTGCCAGCAGCTTGTTACACTCTGGGGCCAACGTCCTGACTTTC. It is translated as CASSLLHSGANVLTF. This chain uses TRBV5-8 with TRBJ2-6; D is unresolved. The CDR3 spans 15 residues. The V and J ends lost 1 base and 0 bases respectively, with 5 bases between them. Germline loops: CDR1 SGHTS, CDR2 YDEGEE.

This clonotype was detected ten times or more. The rearrangement uses TRBV3-1 and TRBJ2-1; TRBD2 aligns across 8 bases. From germline, CDR1 is LGHDT and CDR2 YNNKEL (reference sequence). The CDR3 loop spans 17 amino acids. After removal of 5 bases from V and 2 bases from J, the junction contained 11 bases not matched to a gene. The CDR3 region has the DNA TGTGCCAGCAGCATCCACCCGCGGGAGGTAACCTACAATGAGCAGTTCTTC. Amino acid sequence: CASSIHPREVTYNEQFF.

The chain couples TRBV24-1 to TRBJ1-1, with D possibly matching TRBD1 (5 bases). Deletions cut 4 bases from V and 6 bases from J, with 20 bases between. This CDR3 is 16 amino acids long. Germline V gene lookup returns CDR1 KGHDR and CDR2 SFDVKD. This chain's CDR3 is CATSDTSTGNRAEAFF. The CDR3 coding sequence is TGTGCCACCAGTGACACCTCAACAGGCAACCGGGCTGAAGCTTTCTTT.

V and J are TRBV6-1 and TRBJ2-3; TRBD1 or TRBD2 may be the D gene (5 bases each). The V end lost 5 bases, the J end lost 1 base, and 16 bases lay between the germline ends. The CDR3 is made up of 16 amino acids. CDR1 MNHNS and CDR2 SASEGT come from the germline V gene. CDR3 nucleotide sequence: TGTGCCAGCAGTACCCGAGACAGCGGAGGCACAGATACGCAGTATTTT. It yields the protein CASSTRDSGGTDTQYF.

There are many counts of this clonotype. A much larger clone is a single base away; this may be a read error. For the CDR3, the DNA is TGTGCCAGTAGAACGGCGGACAAAGCCTATGGCTGCACCTTC. Encoded protein: CASRTADKAYGCTF. The chain joins TRBV19 to TRBJ1-2; a possible D gene is TRBD1 (5 bases). The CDR3 runs to 14 residues. Germline-derived CDR1 and CDR2 are LNHDA and SQIVND (reference sequence).